This is a list of T cell receptor beta chains from one sample in a study of T cell repertoires in cytomegalovirus infection. One entry per CDR3 protein, called by TCRdb with MiXCR from the reads. The sample records 150,000 to 200,000 distinct CDR3 sequences, approximately 15% being singletons. Specimen: PBMCs. These receptors all stem from a human donor in good health (CMV status not recorded). Some clones in this sample may be carry-over from other donors' samples. Each CDR3 is given with its conserved first and last residue. The D gene is left open where the match is weak. Expanded clones are given a class, and other clones once, few, many or no size at all.

V gene	clone size	J gene	D gene	CDR3 DNA	CDR3 protein
TRBV6-6	many	TRBJ1-1	TRBD1	TGTGCCAGCAGTTACCCCGGACAGGGGAACACTGAAGCTTTCTTT	CASSYPGQGNTEAFF
TRBV15	-	TRBJ2-4	TRBD1	TGTGCCACCAGCACCCGGGACAGCCTAGCCAAAAACATTCAGTACTTC	CATSTRDSLAKNIQYF
TRBV2	-	TRBJ1-5	-	TGTGCCAGCGCCTGGGTTTCGAGCAATCAGCCCCAGCATTTT	CASAWVSSNQPQHF
TRBV6-1	many	TRBJ1-2	TRBD1	TGTGCCAGCACAGGACAGGGAGGTGCCTATGGCTACACCTTC	CASTGQGGAYGYTF
TRBV7-8	many	TRBJ2-7	TRBD2	TGTGCCAGCAGCTTAAGCGGGGCCTACGAGCAGTACTTC	CASSLSGAYEQYF
TRBV6-2/TRBV6-3	-	TRBJ2-1	TRBD1	TGTGCCAGCAGTTACCTTTCGACAGGGCCCTACAATGAGCAGTTCTTC	CASSYLSTGPYNEQFF
TRBV12-3/TRBV12-4	-	TRBJ2-4	-	TGTGCCAGCAGCGATCGGGTACGAGGGGGGATTCAGTACTTC	CASSDRVRGGIQYF
TRBV27	many	TRBJ1-1	-	TGTGCCAGCAGTCATGCAGGGGACACTGAAGCTTTCTTT	CASSHAGDTEAFF
TRBV12-3/TRBV12-4	few	TRBJ2-4	-	TGTGCCAGCAGTCCATCAGGGGGAGGCAAAAACATTCAGTACTTC	CASSPSGGGKNIQYF
TRBV5-4	few	TRBJ1-4	-	TGTGCCAGCAGCGGGGACGACAGAAGACTGTTTTTT	CASSGDDRRLFF
TRBV28	-	TRBJ2-7	TRBD1	TGTGCCAGCCAGGACAGGGTACGGGAGCAGTACTTC	CASQDRVREQYF
TRBV29-1	-	TRBJ2-3	-	TGCAGCGCTGGGGACAGCACAGATACGCAGTATTTT	CSAGDSTDTQYF
TRBV28	many	TRBJ1-3	TRBD1	TGTGCCAGCAGCTGGGGACAGGGAAAATCTGGAAACACCATATATTTT	CASSWGQGKSGNTIYF
TRBV28	-	TRBJ1-2	-	TGTGCCAGCAGTTCACCGGGACCCAACTATGGCTACACCTTC	CASSSPGPNYGYTF
TRBV5-4	many	TRBJ2-6	-	TGTGCCAGCAGCTTTGGAAATTCTGGGGCCAACGTCCTGACTTTC	CASSFGNSGANVLTF
TRBV12-3/TRBV12-4	many	TRBJ1-1	-	TGTGCCAGCAGTTATCAGGGGAACACTGAAGCTTTCTTT	CASSYQGNTEAFF
TRBV12-3/TRBV12-4	-	TRBJ1-2	-	TGTGCCAGCAGTTTAGGGGGGCAGCGTGGCTACACCTTC	CASSLGGQRGYTF
TRBV6-2/TRBV6-3	-	TRBJ2-7	-	TGTGCCAGCACCCTCAATCGCTACGAGCAGTACTTC	CASTLNRYEQYF
TRBV6-6	-	TRBJ2-7	-	TGTGCCAGCAGTTATTCCTGGGGAGACTCCTACGAGCAGTACTTC	CASSYSWGDSYEQYF
TRBV27	many	TRBJ2-1	-	TGTGCCAGCAGTTTAGATGGGGTGAACTCCTACAATGAGCAGTTCTTC	CASSLDGVNSYNEQFF
TRBV12-3/TRBV12-4	many	TRBJ1-5	-	TGTGCCAGCAGGGAAGGGGTTCAGCCCCAGCATTTT	CASREGVQPQHF
TRBV7-2	many	TRBJ1-2	TRBD1	TGTGCCAGCAGCTTAGTAGGACAGGGGGAAGGTGGCTACACCTTC	CASSLVGQGEGGYTF
TRBV7-2	many	TRBJ2-2	TRBD1	TGTGCCAGCAGCCCCCGACAGGGGGGAAACGGGGAGCTGTTTTTT	CASSPRQGGNGELFF